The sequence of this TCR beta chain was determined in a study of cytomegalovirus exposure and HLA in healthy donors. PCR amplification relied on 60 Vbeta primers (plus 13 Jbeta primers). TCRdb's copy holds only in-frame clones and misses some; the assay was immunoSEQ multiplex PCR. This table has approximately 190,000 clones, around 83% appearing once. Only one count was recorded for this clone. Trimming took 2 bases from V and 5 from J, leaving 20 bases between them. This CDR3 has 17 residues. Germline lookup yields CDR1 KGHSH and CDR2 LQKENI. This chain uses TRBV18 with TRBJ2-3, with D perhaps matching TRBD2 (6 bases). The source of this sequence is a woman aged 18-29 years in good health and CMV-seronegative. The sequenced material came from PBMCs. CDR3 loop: CASSPFSASERGDTQYF. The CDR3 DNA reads TGTGCCAGCTCACCATTCTCGGCTAGCGAGAGGGGAGATACGCAGTATTTT.